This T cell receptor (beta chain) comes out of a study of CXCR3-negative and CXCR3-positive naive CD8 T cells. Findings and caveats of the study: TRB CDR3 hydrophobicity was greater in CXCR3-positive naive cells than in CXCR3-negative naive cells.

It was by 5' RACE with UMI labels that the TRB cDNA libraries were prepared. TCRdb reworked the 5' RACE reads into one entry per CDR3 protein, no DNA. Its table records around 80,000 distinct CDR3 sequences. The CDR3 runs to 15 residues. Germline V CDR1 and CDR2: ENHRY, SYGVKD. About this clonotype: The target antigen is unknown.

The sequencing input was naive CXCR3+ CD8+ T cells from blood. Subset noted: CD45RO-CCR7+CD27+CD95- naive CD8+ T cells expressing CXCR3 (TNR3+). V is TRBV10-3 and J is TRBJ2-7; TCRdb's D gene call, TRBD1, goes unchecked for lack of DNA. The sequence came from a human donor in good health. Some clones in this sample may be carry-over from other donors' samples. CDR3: CASLPSGRGQYEQYF.